Each of the 27 T cell receptor beta chains below was sequenced from the same sample in a study of T-cell reconstitution after alpha-beta-depleted transplantation in children. Unique molecular identifiers were incorporated during preparation of the TCRbeta library. Using its own MiXCR run on the PCR reads, TCRdb lists one record per CDR3 protein. This table has about 460,000 distinct CDR3 sequences, around 13% appearing once. The sample here was PBMCs from the stem cell graft donor, taken from the stem cell graft. The source is a human donor who donated a stem cell graft to a child with combined immunodeficiency.

V is TRBV12-3 or TRBV12-4 and J is TRBJ1-2; the match to TRBD1 covers 8 bases. The V segment lost 6 bases and the J segment 4 bases; nucleotides outside the gene matches: 10. This CDR3 spans 15 amino acids. The CDR3: CASSQDRDGTYGYTF. In DNA, the CDR3 is TGTGCCAGCAGCCAGGACAGGGATGGGACCTATGGCTACACCTTC.

This clonotype was seen repeatedly, ten times or more. The rearrangement joins TRBV20-1 to TRBJ1-1; TRBD1 might be the D (5 bases). The CDR3 loop spans 14 amino acids. Per germline, CDR1 DFQATT and CDR2 SNEGSKA (reference sequence). Trimming removed 1 base from V and 2 bases from J, with 11 bases in between. The CDR3 DNA follows: TGCAGTGCTAGAGTGGGGGAGGTAAACACTGAAGCTTTCTTT. As protein: CSARVGEVNTEAFF.

This clonotype was picked up many times. The V and J genes are TRBV28 and TRBJ2-3; 7 bases align to TRBD1. With 5 bases clipped from V and 0 bases from J, the junction kept 5 bases outside the gene matches. The germline V gene has CDR1 MDHEN and CDR2 SYDVKM. The CDR3 consists of 15 residues. The CDR3 loop reads CASSLRDSSTDTQYF. The CDR3 DNA sequence: TGTGCCAGCAGTCTCCGGGACAGCAGCACAGATACGCAGTATTTT.

The chain links TRBV28 to TRBJ2-2; 7 bases are shared with TRBD1. Germline lookup yields CDR1 MDHEN and CDR2 SYDVKM. The junction had 6 bases not matched to a gene; V was cut back by 9 bases and J by 5 bases. CDR3 length: 13 residues. This CDR3 is CASFTGETGELFF. CDR3 sequence (DNA): TGTGCCAGTTTCACAGGGGAGACCGGGGAGCTGTTTTTT.

At least ten counts were recorded for this clonotype. This chain connects TRBV29-1 to TRBJ2-7; weak D call: TRBD1 (6 bases). CDR3 size: 15 residues. Trimming shortened V by 6 bases and J by 4 bases, and 22 bases separated the two germline ends. CDR1 is SQVTM, CDR2 ANQGSEA, per germline. The CDR3 is CSVQGVPGQGYEQYF. DNA for the CDR3: TGCAGCGTCCAAGGGGTTCCGGGACAAGGGTACGAGCAGTACTTC.

This clonotype was seen a handful of times. V and J are TRBV20-1 and TRBJ2-1; TRBD2 matches 10 bases. The V segment lost 0 bases and the J segment 5 bases; nucleotides outside the gene matches: 10. The germline gives CDR1 DFQATT, CDR2 SNEGSKA (reference sequence). The CDR3 extends over 17 amino acids. CDR3 residues: CSARDISGRILDNEQFF. DNA of the CDR3: TGCAGTGCTAGAGATATTAGCGGGAGGATTCTAGACAATGAGCAGTTCTTC.

The rearrangement joins TRBV28 to TRBJ1-3; unclear D gene. The V end lost 7 bases, the J end lost 4 bases, and 8 bases lay between the germline ends. The CDR3 length is 12 residues. Per the germline V gene, CDR1 is MDHEN and CDR2 is SYDVKM. The CDR3 spells CASIIGGNTIYF. In DNA, the CDR3 is TGTGCCAGCATCATCGGGGGAAACACCATATATTTT.

This clonotype has just a few counts. The chain couples TRBV20-1 to TRBJ2-7; the D gene is possibly TRBD1 (5 bases). The CDR3 spans 13 residues. From germline, CDR1 is DFQATT and CDR2 SNEGSKA (reference sequence). V lost 3 bases, J lost 5 bases, and 14 bases lay in between. CDR3 sequence (DNA): TGCAGTGCTAGGCACCTCAGGGCCCACGAGCAGTACTTC. This translates into CSARHLRAHEQYF.

This clonotype has ten or more counts. The chain recombines TRBV21-1 with TRBJ2-7; the table assigns TRBD1, which was not confirmed against the DNA. TRBV21-1 is marked as a pseudogene. This CDR3 region has 13 residues. The CDR3 region has the DNA TGTGCCAGCAGCGGGACAGGGAATGACGAGCAGTACTTC. Translated, it gives CASSGTGNDEQYF.

This clonotype was seen repeatedly, ten times or more. The chain has TRBV7-2 and TRBJ2-3; D is unresolved. CDR3 length equals 13 residues. Between the trimmed V and J ends, which lost 6 bases and 1 base, there was a span of 8 bases. Germline V lookup: CDR1 SGHTA, CDR2 FQGNSA. CDR3 sequence reads: CASSRDGTDTQYF. Here the CDR3 DNA reads TGTGCCAGCAGTCGAGATGGCACAGATACGCAGTATTTT.

There are many counts of this clonotype. An end of the junction does not agree with germline; a read error may underlie this. The chain links TRBV7-7 to TRBJ2-2, with 8 bases fitting TRBD2. The germline CDR1 and CDR2 sequences are SSHAT and FNYEAQ (reference sequence). This CDR3 is built from 16 residues. CDR3 loop: CASSLEGLGGTGELFF. DNA for the CDR3: TGTGCTAGCAGCTTAGAGGGACTAGGAGGCACCGGGGAGCTGTTTTTT.

The table lists this clonotype with a few counts. J is TRBJ2-3 and V is TRBV18, with D perhaps TRBD1 (5 bases). The CDR3 runs 14 residues. Germline CDR1 KGHSH, CDR2 LQKENI. V dropped 1 base and J dropped 4 bases, with 9 bases sitting between them. This chain's CDR3 is CASSPRQHADTQYF. The DNA of the CDR3 is TGTGCCAGCTCACCACGACAGCATGCAGATACGCAGTATTTT.

The chain couples TRBV12-3 or TRBV12-4 to TRBJ1-5; D is unresolved. This CDR3 contains 15 residues. Trimming cost V 3 bases and J 2 bases, with 11 bases left between them. CDR3 sequence: CASSFSGGGNQPQHF. As DNA, the CDR3 is TGTGCCAGCAGTTTTTCGGGTGGGGGCAATCAGCCCCAGCATTTT.

The rearrangement uses TRBV4-1 and TRBJ2-5; tentative D call: TRBD2 (5 bases). The CDR3 contains 16 residues. V gave up 0 bases and J gave up 7 bases, with 18 bases separating them. Germline assignment: CDR1 MGHRA and CDR2 YSYEKL. The CDR3 nucleotides are TGCGCCAGCAGCCAAGAGATTGGTCTAGCCGTTGGGACCCAGTACTTC. Translated: CASSQEIGLAVGTQYF.

The chain is built from TRBV7-9 and TRBJ1-1; TRBD1 might be the D (6 bases). The CDR3 is made up of 14 amino acids. Trimming stripped 5 bases from V and 1 base from J, with 11 bases between. The germline CDR1 and CDR2 sequences are SEHNR and FQNEAQ (reference sequence). The CDR3 reads CASSLTQGNTEAFF. CDR3 in DNA: TGTGCCAGCAGCCTCACACAGGGGAACACTGAAGCTTTCTTT.

This clonotype was picked up one time. This rearrangement joins TRBV5-1 to TRBJ1-5; possible D gene TRBD1, 5 bases. V lost 3 bases and J lost 3, with 13 bases in between. This CDR3 contains 15 residues. Germline V gene sequence: CDR1 SGHRS, CDR2 YFSETQ. In DNA, the CDR3 is TGCGCCAGCAGCTGGGTTGGGGCGAACAATCAGCCCCAGCATTTT. Translation gives CASSWVGANNQPQHF.

This clonotype was seen more than once but under ten times. The rearrangement joins TRBV29-1 to TRBJ2-5, with unresolved D. Germline CDR1 reads SQVTM; CDR2 reads ANQGSEA. CDR3 length: 11 residues. V lost 4 bases, J lost 5 bases, and 8 bases lay in between. CDR3 bases: TGCAGCGTTGCCTTAGAGGAGACCCAGTACTTC. Its protein product is CSVALEETQYF.

This sequence joins TRBV9 and TRBJ2-5; possibly TRBD2 for D (5 bases). Germline values: CDR1 SGDLS, CDR2 YYNGEE. V was cut by 4 bases and J by 4 bases, with 14 bases left in between. This CDR3 has 14 amino acids. The CDR3 reads CASSPSRASETQYF. The CDR3 DNA sequence: TGTGCCAGCAGCCCGTCGAGGGCATCAGAGACCCAGTACTTC.

The gene calls are TRBV12-3 or TRBV12-4 and TRBJ2-1; 7 nucleotides line up with TRBD1. The ends lost 2 bases at V and 6 bases at J; junction bases unmatched: 4. The CDR3 runs to 14 residues. Written as DNA, the CDR3 is TGTGCCAGCAGTTTACGACAGGGCCTCAATGAGCAGTTCTTC. Translated: CASSLRQGLNEQFF.

In this sample, this clonotype turned up many times. The chain couples TRBV12-3 or TRBV12-4 to TRBJ2-1; 10 bases align to TRBD2. CDR3 size: 17 residues. The V and J ends lost 2 bases and 3 bases, in that order; junction bases with no gene match: 7. The CDR3 here is CASSLTVAGGLYNEQFF. CDR3 sequence (DNA): TGTGCCAGCAGTTTAACCGTAGCGGGGGGACTCTACAATGAGCAGTTCTTC.

V and J are TRBV12-3 or TRBV12-4 and TRBJ1-5; D not certain. The ends were cut back, 0 bases at V and 0 bases at J, with 15 bases in the middle. The CDR3 loop spans 18 amino acids. The CDR3 DNA is TGTGCCAGCAGTTTAGCGCTGGCCCCGGAAGATAGCAATCAGCCCCAGCATTTT. It translates to CASSLALAPEDSNQPQHF.

This clonotype came up a few times. The rearrangement uses TRBV15 and TRBJ2-1; no firm D call. Germline values: CDR1 LNHNV, CDR2 YYDKDF (reference sequence). The CDR3 runs to 19 residues. Trimming removed 0 bases from V and 1 base from J, with 19 bases in between. CDR3 sequence: CATSRDAATIAASYNEQFF. DNA of the CDR3: TGTGCCACCAGCAGAGATGCGGCGACCATTGCGGCATCCTACAATGAGCAGTTCTTC.

This chain joins TRBV6-2 or TRBV6-3 and TRBJ2-1; 7 positions agree with TRBD2. The ends lost 5 bases at V and 8 bases at J; junction bases unmatched: 12. The CDR3 spans 15 residues. CDR1 MNHEY and CDR2 SVGEGT come from the germline V gene. CDR3 coding DNA: TGTGCCAGCAGTCTAGTCACCGCGGGGGTCGATGAGCAGTTCTTC. Translation gives CASSLVTAGVDEQFF.

There are a few counts of this clonotype. This rearrangement joins TRBV24-1 to TRBJ2-3, with 7 bases lining up with TRBD2. The V segment lost 4 bases and the J segment 1 base; nucleotides outside the gene matches: 10. CDR3 length: 17 amino acids. Germline V gives CDR1 KGHDR, CDR2 SFDVKD. CDR3 coding DNA: TGTGCCACCAGTGAGGATGAGCGGGGAGCGGGCACAGATACGCAGTATTTT. Translating it yields CATSEDERGAGTDTQYF.

The V and J genes are TRBV20-1 and TRBJ2-7, with D perhaps matching TRBD2 (6 bases). Germline CDR1 DFQATT, CDR2 SNEGSKA (reference sequence). This CDR3 is built from 13 residues. The V and J ends lost 3 bases and 6 bases respectively, with 15 bases between them. Here the CDR3 DNA reads TGCAGTGCTAGTCACCGGGAGAGGTCCGAGCAGTACTTC. Its translation is CSASHRERSEQYF.

This clonotype has at least ten counts. The chain combines TRBV6-5 with TRBJ2-1; D remains ambiguous. CDR3 size: 15 residues. Germline loops: CDR1 MNHEY, CDR2 SVGAGI. V lost 0 bases and J lost 2, with 8 bases in between. In DNA, the CDR3 is TGTGCCAGCAGTTACTCGATTCCTACCTACAATGAGCAGTTCTTC. Residues: CASSYSIPTYNEQFF.

This clonotype turned up a few times. The chain joins TRBV2 to TRBJ2-3, with TRBD2 identical over 12 bases. After removal of 7 bases from V and 0 bases from J, the junction contained 5 bases not matched to a gene. The CDR3 spans 16 residues. Germline values: CDR1 SNHLY, CDR2 FYNNEI. This CDR3 reads CASTLTSGSSTDTQYF. CDR3 bases: TGTGCCAGCACCCTGACTAGCGGGAGTAGCACAGATACGCAGTATTTT.